The T cell receptor (beta chain) under discussion was sequenced for a study of technical replicates of blood from a few donors. The V and J ends lost 1 base and 4 bases respectively, with 11 bases between them. This CDR3 has 14 amino acids. Germline loops: CDR1 SGHNT, CDR2 YYREEE (reference sequence). The method was immunoSEQ multiplex PCR; TCRdb's version includes in-frame clones alone and lacks a portion of them. The profile shows under 85,000 clones, more than 90% of them singletons. Sequencing was performed on T cells isolated from PBMCs. The rearrangement uses TRBV5-4 and TRBJ2-5; D not certain. This receptor was obtained from a human donor in good health. Here the CDR3 DNA reads TGTGCCAGCAGCTTGAATACTATAGGAGAGACCCAGTACTTC. Translated: CASSLNTIGETQYF. The full variable domain, in which reference TRBV5-4 and TRBJ2-5 provide the parts outside the CDR3, is ETGVTQSPTHLIKTRGQQVTLRCSSQSGHNTVSWYQQALGQGPQFIFQYYREEENGRGNFPPRFSGLQFPNYSSELNVNALELDDSALYLCASSLNTIGETQYFGPGTRLLVL.